Listed here is a single T cell receptor beta chain. Antigen unknown. These data belong to a study of blood T cells in healthy people across ages. A second 7 to 11 cycle PCR used barcoded and J-beta primers. With 12 random nucleotides, a template-switch adaptor tagged each individual cDNA molecule. TCRdb independently ran MiXCR on the 5' RACE reads; one entry per CDR3 protein. The table includes over 950,000 distinct CDR3 sequences, just over 50% detected once. The germline V gene encodes CDR1 MNHEY and CDR2 SVGAGI. The CDR3 runs to 16 residues. The V and J ends lost 2 bases and 1 base respectively, with 14 bases between them. Findings and limits, study-wide: Changes seen in expanded clonotypes were possibly confounded by donor CMV status left unknown.

This TCR came from a woman aged 60-70 years in good health. Material for sequencing was blood. The V call is TRBV6-5, the J call TRBJ1-1; weak D call: TRBD1 (6 bases). Here the CDR3 reads CASSYLPGAQNTEAFF. The CDR3 DNA sequence: TGTGCCAGCAGTTACCTCCCAGGGGCACAGAACACTGAAGCTTTCTTT.